This is a list of T cell receptor beta chains from one sample in a study of T cells in Graves' hyperthyroidism and ophthalmopathy. MiXCR was run by TCRdb on the multiplex PCR reads, yielding one entry per CDR3 protein. The repertoire holds about 640,000 distinct CDR3 sequences, roughly 20% seen once, with approximately 30% in the top ten. Sequenced input: blood. These receptors originate from a man aged 25-45 years with Graves' ophthalmopathy. CDR3s include the opening cysteine and the closing phenylalanine or tryptophan. The order of the fields is CDR3 length, V gene, clone size, D gene, J gene, CDR3 DNA, CDR3 protein. The D gene is left open where the match is weak. Some rows have no size entry. The others give once, few or many, or a class for an expanded clone.

cdr3_length: 15
v_call: TRBV5-1
clone_size: -
d_call: TRBD2
j_call: TRBJ2-5
cdr3_nt: TGCGCCAGCAGCTTGAGCTCTTCGGGGGGAGAGACCCAGTACTTC
cdr3_aa: CASSLSSSGGETQYF

cdr3_length: 14
v_call: TRBV12-3/TRBV12-4
clone_size: many
d_call: TRBD1
j_call: TRBJ1-1
cdr3_nt: TGTGCCAGCAGTACCCAGGGGGCGGGAACTGAAGCTTTCTTT
cdr3_aa: CASSTQGAGTEAFF

cdr3_length: 15
v_call: TRBV7-9
clone_size: -
d_call: TRBD2
j_call: TRBJ2-3
cdr3_nt: TGTGCCAGCAGCTTAATCGGGGGGAAGGCAGATACGCAGTATTTT
cdr3_aa: CASSLIGGKADTQYF

cdr3_length: 15
v_call: TRBV28
clone_size: -
d_call: -
j_call: TRBJ2-7
cdr3_nt: TGTGCCAGCACGACCCCCGGGACGGGTATCTACGAGCAGTACTTC
cdr3_aa: CASTTPGTGIYEQYF

cdr3_length: 12
v_call: TRBV6-2/TRBV6-3
clone_size: -
d_call: -
j_call: TRBJ1-2
cdr3_nt: TGTGCCAGCGGGGGCAGGAACTATGGCTACACCTTC
cdr3_aa: CASGGRNYGYTF

cdr3_length: 15
v_call: TRBV24-1
clone_size: many
d_call: -
j_call: TRBJ2-3
cdr3_nt: TGTGCCACCAGTGATTTGCTGGACAGCACAGATACGCAGTATTTT
cdr3_aa: CATSDLLDSTDTQYF

cdr3_length: 15
v_call: TRBV9
clone_size: -
d_call: -
j_call: TRBJ2-5
cdr3_nt: TGTGCCAGCAGCGTAGGTGACAGAGACGAAGAGACCCAGTACTTC
cdr3_aa: CASSVGDRDEETQYF

cdr3_length: 15
v_call: TRBV7-2
clone_size: -
d_call: TRBD1
j_call: TRBJ1-5
cdr3_nt: TGTGCCAGCAGCTTAAAGGGGGCAGGCAGGCAGCCCCAGCATTTT
cdr3_aa: CASSLKGAGRQPQHF

cdr3_length: 16
v_call: TRBV6-6
clone_size: -
d_call: -
j_call: TRBJ2-7
cdr3_nt: TGTGCCAGCAGTTACTCGACCCAGGCATCACTTGGGGAGCAGTACTTC
cdr3_aa: CASSYSTQASLGEQYF

cdr3_length: 14
v_call: TRBV20-1
clone_size: many
d_call: TRBD1
j_call: TRBJ2-1
cdr3_nt: TGCAGTGCTTTCCGGACAGGGAGAAACAATGAGCAGTTCTTC
cdr3_aa: CSAFRTGRNNEQFF

cdr3_length: 16
v_call: TRBV4-2
clone_size: -
d_call: -
j_call: TRBJ2-2
cdr3_nt: TGTGCCAGCAGCCAAGAACTAGCCCTTTCGATCGGGGAGCTGTTTTTT
cdr3_aa: CASSQELALSIGELFF

cdr3_length: 13
v_call: TRBV6-2/TRBV6-3
clone_size: once
d_call: TRBD1
j_call: TRBJ2-3
cdr3_nt: TGTGCCAGCAGTTACACAGGGGCGGATACGCAGTATTTT
cdr3_aa: CASSYTGADTQYF

cdr3_length: 18
v_call: TRBV6-5
clone_size: -
d_call: -
j_call: TRBJ1-2
cdr3_nt: TGTGCCAGCAGTTACTCGAAGGACCGGGGGCCCTATAACTATGGCTACACCTTC
cdr3_aa: CASSYSKDRGPYNYGYTF

cdr3_length: 14
v_call: TRBV19
clone_size: -
d_call: -
j_call: TRBJ1-5
cdr3_nt: TGTGCCAGTAGTATCTCAGGGGGCAATCAGCCCCAGCATTTT
cdr3_aa: CASSISGGNQPQHF

cdr3_length: 15
v_call: TRBV9
clone_size: -
d_call: TRBD1
j_call: TRBJ2-5
cdr3_nt: TGTGCCAGCAGCGTAGACCAGGGACAGGGACAGACCCAGTACTTC
cdr3_aa: CASSVDQGQGQTQYF

cdr3_length: 14
v_call: TRBV7-2
clone_size: many
d_call: -
j_call: TRBJ2-3
cdr3_nt: TGTGCCAGCAGCTTCCCGGGAACCACAGATACGCAGTATTTT
cdr3_aa: CASSFPGTTDTQYF

cdr3_length: 14
v_call: TRBV7-9
clone_size: few
d_call: TRBD1
j_call: TRBJ1-4
cdr3_nt: TGTGCCAGCAGTTTCCCCAGGGGGGATGAAAAACTGTTTTTT
cdr3_aa: CASSFPRGDEKLFF

cdr3_length: 16
v_call: TRBV3-1
clone_size: few
d_call: -
j_call: TRBJ1-5
cdr3_nt: TGTGCCAGCAGCCAAGACGGGCTCCTGGACAATCAGCCCCAGCATTTT
cdr3_aa: CASSQDGLLDNQPQHF

cdr3_length: 15
v_call: TRBV19
clone_size: few
d_call: TRBD2
j_call: TRBJ2-2
cdr3_nt: TGTGCCAGTAGTAATAGCGGGAGGGCTTCCGGGGAGCTGTTTTTT
cdr3_aa: CASSNSGRASGELFF

cdr3_length: 14
v_call: TRBV5-1
clone_size: many
d_call: -
j_call: TRBJ1-6
cdr3_nt: TGCGCCAGCAGCTTGGACGGGGCGGGCTCACCCCTCCACTTT
cdr3_aa: CASSLDGAGSPLHF

cdr3_length: 20
v_call: TRBV6-1
clone_size: few
d_call: TRBD2
j_call: TRBJ2-3
cdr3_nt: TGTGCCAGCAGTGAACACCCTACTACTAGCGGTTTAAGAAGCACAGATACGCAGTATTTT
cdr3_aa: CASSEHPTTSGLRSTDTQYF

cdr3_length: 13
v_call: TRBV2
clone_size: many
d_call: -
j_call: TRBJ2-5
cdr3_nt: TGTGCCAGCAGTGATCTTAGTGGAGAGACCCAGTACTTC
cdr3_aa: CASSDLSGETQYF

cdr3_length: 15
v_call: TRBV4-2
clone_size: few
d_call: TRBD2
j_call: TRBJ2-1
cdr3_nt: TGTGCCAGCAGCCTTACGACTAGCGGGAGGAATGAGCAGTTCTTC
cdr3_aa: CASSLTTSGRNEQFF